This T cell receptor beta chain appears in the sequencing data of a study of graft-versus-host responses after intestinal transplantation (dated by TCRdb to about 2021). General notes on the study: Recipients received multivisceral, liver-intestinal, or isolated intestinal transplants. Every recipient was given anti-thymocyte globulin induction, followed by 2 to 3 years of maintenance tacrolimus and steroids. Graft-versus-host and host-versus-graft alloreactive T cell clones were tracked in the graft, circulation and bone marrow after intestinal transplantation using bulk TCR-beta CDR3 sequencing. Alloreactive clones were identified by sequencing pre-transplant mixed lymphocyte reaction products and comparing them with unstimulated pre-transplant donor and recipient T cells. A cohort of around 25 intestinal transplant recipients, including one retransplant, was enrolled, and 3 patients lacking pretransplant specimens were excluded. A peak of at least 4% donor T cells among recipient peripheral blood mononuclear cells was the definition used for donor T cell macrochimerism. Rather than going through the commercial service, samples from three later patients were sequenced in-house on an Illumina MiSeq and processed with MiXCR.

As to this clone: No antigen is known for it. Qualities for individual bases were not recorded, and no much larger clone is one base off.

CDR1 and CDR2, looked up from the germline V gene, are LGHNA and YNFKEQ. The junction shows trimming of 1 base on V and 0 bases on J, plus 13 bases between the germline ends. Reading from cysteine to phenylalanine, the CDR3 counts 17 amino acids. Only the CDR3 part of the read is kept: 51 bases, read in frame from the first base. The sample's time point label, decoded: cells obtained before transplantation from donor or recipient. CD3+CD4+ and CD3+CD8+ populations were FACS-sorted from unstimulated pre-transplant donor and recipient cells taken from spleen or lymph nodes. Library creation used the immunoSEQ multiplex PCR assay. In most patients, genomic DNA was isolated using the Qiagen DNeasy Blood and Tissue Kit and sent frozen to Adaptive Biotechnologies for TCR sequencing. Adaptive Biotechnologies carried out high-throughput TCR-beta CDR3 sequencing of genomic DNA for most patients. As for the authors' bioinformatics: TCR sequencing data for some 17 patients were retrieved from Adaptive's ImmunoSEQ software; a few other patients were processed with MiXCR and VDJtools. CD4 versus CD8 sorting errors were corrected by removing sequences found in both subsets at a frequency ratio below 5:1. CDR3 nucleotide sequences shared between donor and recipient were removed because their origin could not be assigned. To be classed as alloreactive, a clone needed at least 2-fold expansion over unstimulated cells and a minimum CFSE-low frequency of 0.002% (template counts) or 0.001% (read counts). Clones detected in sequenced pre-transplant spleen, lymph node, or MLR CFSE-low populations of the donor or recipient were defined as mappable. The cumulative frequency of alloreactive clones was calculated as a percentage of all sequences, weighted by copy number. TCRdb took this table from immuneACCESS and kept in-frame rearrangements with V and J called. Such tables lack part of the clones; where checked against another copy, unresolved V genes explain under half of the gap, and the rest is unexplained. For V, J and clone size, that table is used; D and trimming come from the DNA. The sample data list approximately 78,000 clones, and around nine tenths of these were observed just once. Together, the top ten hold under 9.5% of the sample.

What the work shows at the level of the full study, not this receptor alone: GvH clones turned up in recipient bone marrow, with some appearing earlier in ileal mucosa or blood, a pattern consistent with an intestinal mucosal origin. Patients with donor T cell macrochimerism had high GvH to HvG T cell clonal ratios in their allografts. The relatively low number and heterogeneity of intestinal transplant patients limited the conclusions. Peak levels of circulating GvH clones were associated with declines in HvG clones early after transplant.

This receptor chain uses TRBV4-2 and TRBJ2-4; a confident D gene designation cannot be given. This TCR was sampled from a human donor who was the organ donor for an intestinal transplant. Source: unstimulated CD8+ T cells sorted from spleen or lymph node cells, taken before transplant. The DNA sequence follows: TGTGCCAGCAGCCAAGTCTGGTCTATTCTAGCCAAAAACATTCAGTACTTC. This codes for CASSQVWSILAKNIQYF.